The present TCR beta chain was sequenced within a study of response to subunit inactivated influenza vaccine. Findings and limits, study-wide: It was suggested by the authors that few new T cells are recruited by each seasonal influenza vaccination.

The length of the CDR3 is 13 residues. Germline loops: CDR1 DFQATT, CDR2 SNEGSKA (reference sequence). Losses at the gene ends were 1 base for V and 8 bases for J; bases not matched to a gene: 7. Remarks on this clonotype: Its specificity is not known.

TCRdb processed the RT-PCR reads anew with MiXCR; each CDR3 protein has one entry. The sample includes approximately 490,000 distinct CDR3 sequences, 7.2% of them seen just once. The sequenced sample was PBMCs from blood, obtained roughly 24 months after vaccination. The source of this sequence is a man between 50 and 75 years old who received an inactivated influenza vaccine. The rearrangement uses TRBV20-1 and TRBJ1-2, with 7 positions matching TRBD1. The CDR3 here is CSARGWDSWGYTF. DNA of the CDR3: TGCAGTGCTAGAGGATGGGACAGCTGGGGCTACACCTTC.